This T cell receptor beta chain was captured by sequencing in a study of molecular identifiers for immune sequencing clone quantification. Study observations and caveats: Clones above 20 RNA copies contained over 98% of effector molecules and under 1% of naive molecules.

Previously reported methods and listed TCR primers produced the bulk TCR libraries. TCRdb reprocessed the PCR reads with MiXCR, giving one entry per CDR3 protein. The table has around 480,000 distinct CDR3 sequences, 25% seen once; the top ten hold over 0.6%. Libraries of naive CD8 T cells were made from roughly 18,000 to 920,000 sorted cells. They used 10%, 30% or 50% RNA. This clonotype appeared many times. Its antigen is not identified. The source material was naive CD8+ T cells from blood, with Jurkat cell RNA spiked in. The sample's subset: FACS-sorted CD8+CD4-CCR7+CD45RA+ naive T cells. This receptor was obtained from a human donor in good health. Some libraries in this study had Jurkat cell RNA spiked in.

CDR3 sequence: CSVELANAYEQYF. CDR3 coding DNA: TGCAGCGTTGAATTAGCAAACGCCTACGAGCAGTACTTC. The chain employs TRBV29-1 and TRBJ2-7, with D uncertain. The germline CDR1 and CDR2 sequences are SQVTM and ANQGSEA. This CDR3 has 13 amino acids. The V and J ends lost 2 bases and 2 bases respectively, with 10 bases between them.